The 3 T cell receptor beta chains presented below share a single source sample, sequenced in a study of blood T cell repertoires in COVID-19. Produced via immunoSEQ multiplex PCR; TCRdb's table is partial and in-frame only. The sample has 200,000 to 300,000 clones; just under 85% are singletons. The specimen was peripheral blood. The receptors were sampled from a woman older than 75 with acute or convalescent COVID-19.

The chain uses TRBV6-5 and TRBJ1-2; tentative D call: TRBD1 (6 bases). The V end lost 6 bases, the J end lost 3 bases, and 14 bases lay between the germline ends. Germline CDR1 and CDR2: MNHEY and SVGAGI. This CDR3 is 14 amino acids long. The CDR3 DNA follows: TGTGCCAGCAGCCAGTGGGGGCAGGACTATGGCTACACCTTC. This translates into CASSQWGQDYGYTF.

The V and J genes are TRBV2 and TRBJ2-6; TRBD2 might be the D (5 bases). This CDR3 comprises 16 residues. Per the germline V gene, CDR1 is SNHLY and CDR2 is FYNNEI. The ends were cut back, 5 bases at V and 4 bases at J, with 15 bases in the middle. CDR3: CASSQRPGSGANVLTF. CDR3 sequence (DNA): TGTGCCAGCAGTCAAAGGCCGGGGTCCGGGGCCAACGTCCTGACTTTC.

This clone showed up just a few times. Here the CDR3 DNA reads TGCGCCAGCAGCCAAGAGTACGCCGGTCATTCAGGAAACACCATATATTTT. It specifies CASSQEYAGHSGNTIYF. The chain employs TRBV4-1 and TRBJ1-3; D gene ambiguous. V lost 0 bases and J lost 4, with 16 bases in between. This CDR3 comprises 17 residues. Germline assignment: CDR1 MGHRA and CDR2 YSYEKL.